The source of this T cell receptor (beta chain) is a study of blood T cells in healthy people across ages (dated by TCRdb to 2015 to 2017). Turning to the overall study: Template switching captured roughly one uniquely barcoded TCR beta cDNA molecule per two T cells in model experiments. The study measured age-related changes in TCR beta repertoire diversity using deep sequencing normalized with unique cDNA molecular identifiers. Four age groups were formed from the donors: young (average approximately 16 years), middle-aged (around 39), aged (under 70) and long-lived (more than 75). To avoid experimental bias, donors of different ages were distributed randomly across sequencing lanes. Using the same blood draw, the study looked at two additional independent replicas of 1 million unique cDNA reads for two donors, one aged 18 to 30 and the other aged 80 or older.

Library preparation used 5' RACE. Sequenced using an Illumina HiSeq 2500. A second PCR of about 6 to 11 cycles was run with a J-beta primer mix and a sample-barcoded 5' primer. Each TCR beta cDNA molecule received a unique molecular identifier from a template-switch 5' adaptor carrying 12 random nucleotides. At least 3 million CDR3-containing paired-end reads were obtained from each sample. First-strand cDNA synthesis was performed from all RNA using the Mint cDNA synthesis kit, with priming by a TRBC-specific oligonucleotide. Following uracil-DNA glycosylase treatment, all cDNA underwent a first 18-cycle PCR with the universal primers M1SS and BC2_uni_R. From the authors' description of their analysis: For normalization, 1 million high-quality reads were randomly selected from each sample, with every read carrying a distinct molecular identifier. Instead of being binned into consensus sequences, reads with shared molecular identifiers were discarded. MiTCR, set to a Q25 quality threshold and the strictest error-elimination algorithm, was used for CDR3 identification, clonotype clustering and error correction. A nonparametric unseen species model with Euler transformation was used to estimate a lower bound on total TCR beta diversity. TCRdb's own reprocessing of the public reads used fastp at Q25 and MiXCR and kept productive beta chains. Rows are combined by CDR3 protein, so each entry shows the most common genes and DNA. The V and J calls and clone size come from TCRdb's table, not from the authors' own analysis. In all, the sample holds 1.5 million to 2 million distinct CDR3 sequences, and roughly a third of those were seen once. The top ten constitute approximately 10% of the sample.

Findings and caveats that apply to the study as a whole: The long-lived group showed more naive CD4+ T cells, fewer expanded clones and increased TCR diversity than the aged group, suggesting age selection. Estimates of total diversity based on one million sequenced T cells were regarded as lower bounds and as underestimates. Conclusive comparison of naive and antigen-experienced compartments was prevented by the profiling of bulk unsorted PBMCs. A strong correlation was found between observed TCR beta diversity and the percentage of naive T cells measured by flow cytometry. Observed TCR beta diversity per million T cells fell roughly linearly with age, and a significant reduction was already apparent by age roughly 40. The CMV infection status of donors was not known, potentially confounding age-related changes in expanded clonotypes.

To note about this clonotype: The antigen it binds to is not known. No quality values exist for individual bases; no much larger clone is one base distant.

Donors were roughly 40 systemically healthy Caucasian individuals from Russia aged 6 to 90 years. Approximately 9.3 milliliters of peripheral blood were drawn from each donor into EDTA-treated Vacutainer tubes. Ficoll-Paque density-gradient centrifugation was used to isolate PBMCs, with at least 7 million per sample. Trizol reagent was used to extract total RNA from the PBMCs, yielding at least 5.5 micrograms per sample. The percentages of naive CD45RAhigh/CD27high T cells were determined by flow cytometry on a PBMC aliquot from every donor. The sequence came from a woman between 25 and 40 years old in good health. Input material: blood.

The nucleotides are TGTGCCAGCAGCCTCGGGCTAGCGGCAAGGGGCTCCTACAATGAGCAGTTCTTC. It translates to CASSLGLAARGSYNEQFF. The V and J genes are TRBV3-1 and TRBJ2-1, with 7 central nucleotides matching TRBD2. The CDR3 starts with the cysteine, ends with the phenylalanine, and has 18 residues. This entry keeps only the CDR3 DNA: 54 bases, framed from base 1. Based on the germline V gene (reference sequence), the CDR1 and CDR2 sequences are LGHDT and YNNKEL. The junction shows trimming of 4 bases on V and 0 bases on J, and the gene matches do not reach 12 bases of it.